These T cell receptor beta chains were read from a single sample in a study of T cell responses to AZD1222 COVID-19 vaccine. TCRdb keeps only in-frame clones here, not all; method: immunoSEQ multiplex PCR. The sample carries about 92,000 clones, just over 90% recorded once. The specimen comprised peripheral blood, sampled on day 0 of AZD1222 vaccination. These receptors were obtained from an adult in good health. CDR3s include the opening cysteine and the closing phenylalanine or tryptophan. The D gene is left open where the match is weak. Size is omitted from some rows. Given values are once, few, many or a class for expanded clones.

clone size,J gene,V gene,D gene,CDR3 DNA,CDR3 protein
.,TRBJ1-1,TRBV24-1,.,TGTGCCACCAGGGTCGAAAACACTGAAGCTTTCTTT,CATRVENTEAFF
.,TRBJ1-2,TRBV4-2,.,TGTGCCAGCAGCCAAGATTCGGCTAACTATGGCTACACCTTC,CASSQDSANYGYTF
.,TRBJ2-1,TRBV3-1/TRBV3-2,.,TGTGCCAGCAGCCAAGATTACGGGCCCTCCTACAATGAGCAGTTCTTC,CASSQDYGPSYNEQFF
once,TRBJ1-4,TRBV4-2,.,TGTGCCAGCAGCCCATCCTCCGGGACTAATGAAAAACTGTTTTTT,CASSPSSGTNEKLFF
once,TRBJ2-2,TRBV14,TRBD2,TGTGCCAGCAGTTCCTTTTTAGCGGGGGGCGCGAACACCGGGGAGCTGTTTTTT,CASSSFLAGGANTGELFF
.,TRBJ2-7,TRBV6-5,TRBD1,TGTGCCAGCAGTAACCGACAGGGGGCATACGAGCAGTACTTC,CASSNRQGAYEQYF
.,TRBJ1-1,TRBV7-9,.,TGTGCCAGCAGACCCGGGAGGATGAACACTGAAGCTTTCTTT,CASRPGRMNTEAFF
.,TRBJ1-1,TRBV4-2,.,TGTGCCAGCAGCCAAGAGTTCGACAGGCTCAGCACTGAAGCTTTCTTT,CASSQEFDRLSTEAFF
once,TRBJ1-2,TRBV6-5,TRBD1,TGTGCCAGCAGTACGACAGGGAGGGGCTACACCTTC,CASSTTGRGYTF
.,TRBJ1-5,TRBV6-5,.,TGTGCCAGCAGTTTCGGGCAGCGCAATCAGCCCCAGCATTTT,CASSFGQRNQPQHF
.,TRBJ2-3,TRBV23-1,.,TGCGCCAGCAGTCAACCGAAGGCTTTGTGCGGGACAGATACGCAGTATTTT,CASSQPKALCGTDTQYF
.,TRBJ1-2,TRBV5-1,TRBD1,TGCGCCAGCAGCGTCCTACAGGGGACAGGAGGCTACACCTTC,CASSVLQGTGGYTF
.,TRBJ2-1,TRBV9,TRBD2,TGTGCCAGCAGCGTATTGAGCGGGGGGGCTTATGAGCAGTTCTTC,CASSVLSGGAYEQFF
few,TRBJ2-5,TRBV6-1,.,TGTGCCAGCAGTGAAATTCGGGCAGTCCTGGAGACCCAGTACTTC,CASSEIRAVLETQYF
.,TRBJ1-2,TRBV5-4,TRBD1,TGTGCCAGCAGCCCGGGACAGATTGATAACTATGGCTACACCTTC,CASSPGQIDNYGYTF
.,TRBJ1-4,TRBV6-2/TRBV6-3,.,TGTGCCAGCAGTTACTCGCGACAGGATGAAAAACTGTTTTTT,CASSYSRQDEKLFF